This TCR beta chain was found in a study of post-analysis software for immune sequencing data. General observations from the study: A handful of TRBV segments were significantly more frequent in patients than in controls. TRBV5-6, TRBV5-1 and TRBV20-1 were among these segments. Multiple sclerosis patients showed significantly lower normalized Chao1 diversity than controls did.

Prepared libraries of TCR beta cDNA carried unique molecular identifiers. One entry per CDR3 protein, called by TCRdb with MiXCR from the PCR reads. This table holds about 540,000 distinct CDR3 sequences, around 31% found once. Worth noting for this clonotype: Its antigen is undetermined.

V lost 5 bases, J lost 0 bases, and 5 bases stayed unmatched. Germline V gives CDR1 SGHTA, CDR2 FQGTGA. The CDR3 consists of 16 residues. The V and J genes are TRBV7-3 and TRBJ2-1; 9 nucleotides agree with TRBD2. This TCR derives from a girl aged 2 to 17 with multiple sclerosis. Sequenced: blood. The CDR3 DNA sequence: TGTGCCAGCAGCCCTTCTAGCGGGACCTCCTACAATGAGCAGTTCTTC. It yields the protein CASSPSSGTSYNEQFF.